A selection of T cell receptor beta chains follows, all from one sample in a study of T-cell memory formation after mild COVID-19. MiXCR was run by TCRdb on the 5' RACE reads, yielding one entry per CDR3 protein. The table records roughly 400,000 distinct CDR3 sequences, 15% to 20% of them present only once. Source material: PBMCs or a T cell subset sorted from them (not recorded which). These receptors came from a man aged 18 to 29 who had mild COVID-19 (a few samples of this study predate the infection). Cell type and time point are not known. Each CDR3 is given with its conserved first and last residue. A D gene is named only where the DNA matches it firmly. Size values are once, few and many counts, or a class for expanded clones, and some rows have none.

TRBJ2-1	-	many	TRBV5-1	CASSLSGKTSYNEQFF	TGCGCCAGCAGCTTGTCGGGTAAAACCTCCTACAATGAGCAGTTCTTC
TRBJ2-5	-	-	TRBV12-3/TRBV12-4	CASSLPSRETQYF	TGTGCCAGCAGTTTGCCTAGCAGAGAGACCCAGTACTTC
TRBJ2-3	-	few	TRBV11-1	CASTKGGPDTQYF	TGTGCCAGCACCAAAGGGGGGCCAGATACGCAGTATTTT
TRBJ2-2	TRBD2	few	TRBV4-1	CASSQESTSRVGELFF	TGCGCCAGCAGCCAAGAATCGACTAGCCGGGTCGGGGAGCTGTTTTTT
TRBJ1-4	-	-	TRBV6-8	CASSYRRPGSEKLFF	TGTGCCAGCAGTTACAGACGCCCTGGAAGTGAAAAACTGTTTTTT
TRBJ2-5	-	-	TRBV7-7	CASSSELFGETQYF	TGTGCCAGCAGCTCCGAGCTTTTCGGAGAGACCCAGTACTTC
TRBJ2-1	-	-	TRBV12-3/TRBV12-4	CASSLRVRNEQFF	TGTGCCAGCAGTTTACGAGTCCGCAATGAGCAGTTCTTC
TRBJ2-7	TRBD1	-	TRBV7-6	CASSSKGGQGSYEQYF	TGTGCCAGCAGTTCGAAGGGCGGACAGGGATCCTACGAGCAGTACTTC
TRBJ1-2	-	few	TRBV9	CASSVRTDLNYGYTF	TGTGCCAGCAGCGTCCGGACAGATCTAAACTATGGCTACACCTTC
TRBJ2-5	TRBD1	-	TRBV3-1	CASSQSDRVETQYF	TGTGCCAGCAGCCAGAGCGACAGGGTGGAGACCCAGTACTTC
TRBJ2-5	-	-	TRBV25-1	CASSALAGAKTQYF	TGTGCCAGCAGTGCCTTGGCGGGGGCAAAGACCCAGTACTTC
TRBJ1-3	-	few	TRBV10-3	CAISATVRRNTIYF	TGTGCCATCAGTGCAACAGTGCGAAGAAACACCATATATTTT
TRBJ2-3	TRBD2	-	TRBV7-8	CASRVGTSAGDTQYF	TGTGCCAGCAGAGTGGGGACTAGCGCCGGAGATACGCAGTATTTT
TRBJ1-2	TRBD1	few	TRBV7-9	CASSFQGAHYGYTF	TGTGCCAGCAGCTTCCAGGGGGCTCACTATGGCTACACCTTC
TRBJ2-7	TRBD2	many	TRBV5-1	CASSLSRGAYEQYF	TGCGCCAGCAGCTTGTCCCGGGGGGCCTACGAGCAGTACTTC
TRBJ1-2	-	few	TRBV28	CASSLGDGSNYGYTF	TGTGCCAGCAGTTTAGGAGATGGGAGTAACTATGGCTACACCTTC
TRBJ1-2	-	few	TRBV4-3	CASSQDGHDPNYGYTF	TGCGCCAGCAGCCAAGATGGGCACGATCCTAACTATGGCTACACCTTC
TRBJ1-5	-	-	TRBV12-3/TRBV12-4	CASTPGRDQPQHF	TGTGCCAGCACCCCGGGGAGGGATCAGCCCCAGCATTTT
TRBJ2-1	TRBD2	few	TRBV20-1	CSAQRAGRVNEQFF	TGCAGTGCCCAACGGGCAGGGAGGGTGAATGAGCAGTTCTTC
TRBJ1-1	-	-	TRBV12-5	CASGLYGSTEAFF	TGTGCTAGTGGTTTGTATGGGAGCACTGAAGCTTTCTTT
TRBJ2-5	-	few	TRBV5-5	CASSPAGGPIRETQYF	TGTGCCAGCAGCCCCGCTGGGGGCCCCATTAGGGAGACCCAGTACTTC
TRBJ1-2	-	-	TRBV9	CASSAEIGVAGGYTF	TGTGCCAGCAGCGCCGAGATAGGGGTCGCGGGTGGCTACACCTTC
TRBJ1-1	-	-	TRBV6-1	CASSDIWVTGPEAFF	TGTGCCAGCAGTGATATCTGGGTTACAGGACCTGAAGCTTTCTTT
TRBJ2-1	-	-	TRBV5-5	CASSLFGGAYEQFF	TGTGCCAGCAGCTTGTTTGGGGGGGCGTATGAGCAGTTCTTC
TRBJ1-5	-	-	TRBV7-8	CASSAYRGVGQPQHF	TGTGCCAGCAGCGCGTACCGGGGAGTCGGGCAGCCCCAGCATTTT
TRBJ2-3	-	once	TRBV5-1	CASREGPLSVDTQYF	TGCGCCAGCAGAGAGGGACCCCTGAGTGTAGATACGCAGTATTTT
TRBJ2-2	TRBD1	-	TRBV14	CASSQTRDRGSGGELFF	TGTGCCAGCAGCCAAACACGGGACAGGGGGTCTGGCGGGGAGCTGTTTTTT
TRBJ1-2	TRBD1	-	TRBV6-5	CASSYGQGGGYGYTF	TGTGCCAGCAGTTACGGACAGGGAGGGGGCTATGGCTACACCTTC
TRBJ2-2	-	-	TRBV12-3/TRBV12-4	CASSLVRGIGELFF	TGTGCCAGCAGTTTAGTTAGGGGTATCGGGGAGCTGTTTTTT
TRBJ2-6	-	-	TRBV20-1	CSAGSGANVLTF	TGCAGCGCGGGCTCTGGGGCCAACGTCCTGACTTTC
TRBJ1-2	-	-	TRBV18	CASSPPQVSKYGYTF	TGTGCCAGCTCACCACCACAGGTCTCGAAGTATGGCTACACCTTC
TRBJ2-5	-	few	TRBV7-2	CASSLLWGQETQYF	TGTGCCAGCAGCTTACTGTGGGGGCAAGAGACCCAGTACTTC
TRBJ1-2	-	few	TRBV7-9	CASTWWVGYTF	TGTGCCAGCACCTGGTGGGTTGGCTACACCTTC
TRBJ1-6	-	-	TRBV4-3	CASSQVVHRISSYNSPLHF	TGCGCCAGCAGCCAAGTAGTACACCGCATCAGCTCCTATAATTCACCCCTCCACTTT
TRBJ1-2	TRBD1	-	TRBV2	CASKGDRGHGYTF	TGTGCCAGCAAGGGGGACAGGGGGCATGGCTACACCTTC
TRBJ1-1	-	-	TRBV5-1	CASSLGESEAFF	TGCGCCAGCAGCTTGGGGGAGAGTGAAGCTTTCTTT
TRBJ1-1	-	few	TRBV29-1	CSAVPRLQSRTEAFF	TGCAGCGCTGTACCCAGGCTCCAGAGTCGAACTGAAGCTTTCTTT
TRBJ2-1	-	-	TRBV19	CASSIVPGYNEQFF	TGTGCCAGTAGTATAGTACCAGGATACAATGAGCAGTTCTTC
TRBJ2-7	-	few	TRBV9	CASSVEGTSSYEQYF	TGTGCCAGCAGCGTAGAAGGGACGTCGTCCTACGAGCAGTACTTC
TRBJ2-3	-	-	TRBV4-3	CASSLEPASTDTQYF	TGCGCCAGCAGCCTCGAACCAGCTAGCACAGATACGCAGTATTTT
TRBJ2-3	TRBD2	few	TRBV4-1	CASSLTSGEGDTQYF	TGCGCCAGCAGCCTAACTAGCGGGGAGGGAGATACGCAGTATTTT
TRBJ1-1	-	few	TRBV12-3/TRBV12-4	CASSLNRALEAFF	TGTGCCAGCAGTTTAAACAGGGCCCTTGAAGCTTTCTTT
TRBJ1-2	-	-	TRBV11-2	CASSQAGPRGYTF	TGTGCCAGCAGCCAAGCAGGTCCCAGGGGCTACACCTTC
TRBJ1-1	-	few	TRBV6-2/TRBV6-3	CASGDALPAFF	TGTGCCAGCGGGGACGCGCTACCGGCTTTCTTT
TRBJ2-2	TRBD2	few	TRBV7-3	CASSSRTSGEEANTGELFF	TGTGCCAGCAGCTCCCGGACTAGCGGTGAAGAAGCAAACACCGGGGAGCTGTTTTTT
TRBJ2-1	-	-	TRBV9	CASSVEGGLHNEQFF	TGTGCCAGCAGCGTAGAAGGGGGGCTACACAATGAGCAGTTCTTC
TRBJ1-2	-	few	TRBV18	CASSDGTATNYGYTF	TGTGCCAGCTCAGATGGGACGGCGACGAACTATGGCTACACCTTC
TRBJ1-3	TRBD1	few	TRBV6-5	CASSYSAGGGNTIYF	TGTGCCAGCAGTTACTCAGCAGGGGGTGGAAACACCATATATTTT
TRBJ1-1	-	few	TRBV4-1	CASSQEGVVAFF	TGCGCCAGCAGCCAAGAAGGGGTTGTCGCTTTCTTT
TRBJ1-1	-	few	TRBV5-1	CASALPEGHTEAFF	TGCGCCAGCGCACTACCGGAAGGGCACACTGAAGCTTTCTTT
TRBJ2-3	TRBD1	-	TRBV4-2	CASSQWTGETDTQYF	TGTGCCAGCAGCCAGTGGACAGGGGAAACAGATACGCAGTATTTT
TRBJ2-3	-	-	TRBV20-1	CSARGQTSTDTQYF	TGCAGTGCTAGAGGACAAACTAGCACAGATACGCAGTATTTT
TRBJ2-7	-	-	TRBV7-2	CASSPERLDEQYF	TGTGCCAGCAGTCCCGAAAGGTTGGACGAGCAGTACTTC
TRBJ2-2	-	few	TRBV24-1	CATSDLTGTGELFF	TGTGCCACCAGTGATCTCACGGGTACCGGGGAGCTGTTTTTT